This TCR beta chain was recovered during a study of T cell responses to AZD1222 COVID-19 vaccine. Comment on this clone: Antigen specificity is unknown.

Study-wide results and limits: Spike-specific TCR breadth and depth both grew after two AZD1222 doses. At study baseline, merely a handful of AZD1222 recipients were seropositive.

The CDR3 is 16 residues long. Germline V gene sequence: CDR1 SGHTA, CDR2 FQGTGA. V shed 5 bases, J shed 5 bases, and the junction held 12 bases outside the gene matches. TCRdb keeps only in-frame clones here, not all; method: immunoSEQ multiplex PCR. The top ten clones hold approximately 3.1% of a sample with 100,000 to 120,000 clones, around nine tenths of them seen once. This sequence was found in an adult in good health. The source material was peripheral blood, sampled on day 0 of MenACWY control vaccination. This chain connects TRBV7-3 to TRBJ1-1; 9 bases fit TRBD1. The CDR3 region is CASSLGGTGGMTEAFF. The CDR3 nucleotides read TGTGCCAGCAGCCTCGGGGGAACAGGGGGCATGACTGAAGCTTTCTTT.